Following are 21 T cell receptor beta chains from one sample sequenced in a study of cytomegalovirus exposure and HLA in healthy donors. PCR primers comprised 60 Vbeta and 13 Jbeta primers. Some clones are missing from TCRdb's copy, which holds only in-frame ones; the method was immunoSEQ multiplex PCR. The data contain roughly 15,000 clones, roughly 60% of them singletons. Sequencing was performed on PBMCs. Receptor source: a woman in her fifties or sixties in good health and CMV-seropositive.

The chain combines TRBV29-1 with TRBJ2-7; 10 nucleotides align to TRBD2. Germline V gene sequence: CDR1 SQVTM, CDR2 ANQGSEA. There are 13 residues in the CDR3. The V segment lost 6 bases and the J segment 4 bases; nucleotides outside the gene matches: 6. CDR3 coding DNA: TGCAGCGTCAAACTAGCGGGAAGGTACGAGCAGTACTTC. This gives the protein CSVKLAGRYEQYF.

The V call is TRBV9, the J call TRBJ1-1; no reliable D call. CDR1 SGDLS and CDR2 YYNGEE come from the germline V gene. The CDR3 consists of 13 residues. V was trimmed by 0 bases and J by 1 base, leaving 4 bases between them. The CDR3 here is CASSVAGNTEAFF. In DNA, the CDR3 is TGTGCCAGCAGCGTAGCGGGGAACACTGAAGCTTTCTTT.

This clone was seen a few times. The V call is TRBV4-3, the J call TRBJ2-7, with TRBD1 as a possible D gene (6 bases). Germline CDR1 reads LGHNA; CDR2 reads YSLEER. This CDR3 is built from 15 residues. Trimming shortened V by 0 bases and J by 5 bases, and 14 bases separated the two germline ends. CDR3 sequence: CASSQDPHNRDEQYF. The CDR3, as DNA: TGCGCCAGCAGCCAAGATCCTCATAACAGGGACGAGCAGTACTTC.

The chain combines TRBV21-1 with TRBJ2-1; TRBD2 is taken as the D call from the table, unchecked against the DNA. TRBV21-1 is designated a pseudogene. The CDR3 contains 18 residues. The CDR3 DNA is TGTGCCAGCAGCAACGGGACTAGCGGTCCCGAATATATCAATGAGCAGTTCTTC. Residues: CASSNGTSGPEYINEQFF.

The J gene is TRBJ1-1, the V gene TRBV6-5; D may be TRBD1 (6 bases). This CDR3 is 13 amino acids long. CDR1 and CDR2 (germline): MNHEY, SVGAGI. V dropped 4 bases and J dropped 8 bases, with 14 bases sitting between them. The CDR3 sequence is CASSLSRGSEAFF. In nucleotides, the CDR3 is TGTGCCAGCAGTTTGTCCAGGGGATCGGAAGCTTTCTTT.

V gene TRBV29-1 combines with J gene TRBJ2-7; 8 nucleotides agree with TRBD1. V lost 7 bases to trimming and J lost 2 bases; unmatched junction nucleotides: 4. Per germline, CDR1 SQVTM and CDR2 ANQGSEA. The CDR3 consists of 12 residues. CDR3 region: CSGGQGTYEQYF. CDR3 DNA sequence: TGCAGCGGAGGACAGGGAACCTACGAGCAGTACTTC.

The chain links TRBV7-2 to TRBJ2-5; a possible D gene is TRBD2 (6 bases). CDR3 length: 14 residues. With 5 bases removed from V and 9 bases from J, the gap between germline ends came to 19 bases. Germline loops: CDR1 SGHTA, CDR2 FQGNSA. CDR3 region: CASSHGQVPGAQYF. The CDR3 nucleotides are TGTGCCAGCAGCCACGGGCAGGTGCCGGGGGCCCAGTACTTC.

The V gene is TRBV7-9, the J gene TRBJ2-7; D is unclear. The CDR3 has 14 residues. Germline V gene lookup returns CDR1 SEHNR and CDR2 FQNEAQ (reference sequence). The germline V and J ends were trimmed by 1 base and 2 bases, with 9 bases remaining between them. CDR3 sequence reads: CASSLGSPPYEQYF. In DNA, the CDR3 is TGTGCCAGCAGCTTAGGTTCTCCTCCCTACGAGCAGTACTTC. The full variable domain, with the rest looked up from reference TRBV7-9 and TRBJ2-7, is DTGVSQNPRHKITKRGQNVTFRCDPISEHNRLYWYRQTLGQGPEFLTYFQNEAQLEKSRLLSDRFSAERPKGSFSTLEIQRTEQGDSAMYLCASSLGSPPYEQYFGPGTRLTVT.

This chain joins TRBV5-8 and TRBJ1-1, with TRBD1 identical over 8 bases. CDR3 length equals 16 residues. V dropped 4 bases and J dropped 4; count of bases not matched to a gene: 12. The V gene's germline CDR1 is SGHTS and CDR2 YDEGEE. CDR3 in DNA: TGTGCCAGCAGCCTAACCCGCAGGGGGCGAGGCACTGAAGCTTTCTTT. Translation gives CASSLTRRGRGTEAFF.

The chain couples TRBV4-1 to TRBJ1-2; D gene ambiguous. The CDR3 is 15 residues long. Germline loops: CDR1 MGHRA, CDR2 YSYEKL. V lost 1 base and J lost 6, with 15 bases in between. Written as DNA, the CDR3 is TGCGCCAGCAGCCAAGTTGGAGGGCGGATTAATGGCTACACCTTC. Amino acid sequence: CASSQVGGRINGYTF.

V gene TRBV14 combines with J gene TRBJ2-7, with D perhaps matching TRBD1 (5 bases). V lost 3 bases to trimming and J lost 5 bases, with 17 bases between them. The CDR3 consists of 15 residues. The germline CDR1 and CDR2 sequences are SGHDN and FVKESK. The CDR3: CASSQHRMGLNEQYF. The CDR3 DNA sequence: TGTGCCAGCAGCCAGCACCGTATGGGGCTGAACGAGCAGTACTTC.

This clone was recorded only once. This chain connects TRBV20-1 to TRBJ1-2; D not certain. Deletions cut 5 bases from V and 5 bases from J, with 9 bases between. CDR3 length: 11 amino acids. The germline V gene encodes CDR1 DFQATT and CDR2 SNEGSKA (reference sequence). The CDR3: CSAPGSYGYTF. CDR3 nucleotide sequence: TGCAGTGCTCCAGGATCTTATGGCTACACCTTC.

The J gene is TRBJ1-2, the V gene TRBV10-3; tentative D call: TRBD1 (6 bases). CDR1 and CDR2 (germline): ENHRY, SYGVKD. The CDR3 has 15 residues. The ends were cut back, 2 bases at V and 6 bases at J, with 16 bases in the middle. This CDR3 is CAISEGGVGVDGYTF. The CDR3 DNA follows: TGTGCCATCAGTGAGGGGGGCGTGGGAGTGGATGGCTACACCTTC.

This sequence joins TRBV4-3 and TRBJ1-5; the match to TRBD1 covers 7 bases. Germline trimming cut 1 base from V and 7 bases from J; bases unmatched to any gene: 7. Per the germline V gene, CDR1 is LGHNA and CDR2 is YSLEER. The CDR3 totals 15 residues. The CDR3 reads CASSQVQGRGQPQHF. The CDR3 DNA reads TGCGCCAGCAGCCAAGTACAGGGGAGAGGGCAGCCCCAGCATTTT.

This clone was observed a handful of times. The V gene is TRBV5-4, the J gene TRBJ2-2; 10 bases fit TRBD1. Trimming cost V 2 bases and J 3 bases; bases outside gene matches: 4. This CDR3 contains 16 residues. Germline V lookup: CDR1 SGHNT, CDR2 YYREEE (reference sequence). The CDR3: CASSFRDRGDTGELFF. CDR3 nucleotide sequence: TGTGCCAGCAGCTTCCGGGACAGGGGTGACACCGGGGAGCTGTTTTTT.

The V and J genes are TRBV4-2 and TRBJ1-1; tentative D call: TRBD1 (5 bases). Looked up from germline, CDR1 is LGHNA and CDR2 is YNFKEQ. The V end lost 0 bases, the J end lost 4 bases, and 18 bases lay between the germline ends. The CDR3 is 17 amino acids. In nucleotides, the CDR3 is TGTGCCAGCAGCCAAGATGGGCAGGGAAGATCGGGCACTGAAGCTTTCTTT. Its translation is CASSQDGQGRSGTEAFF.

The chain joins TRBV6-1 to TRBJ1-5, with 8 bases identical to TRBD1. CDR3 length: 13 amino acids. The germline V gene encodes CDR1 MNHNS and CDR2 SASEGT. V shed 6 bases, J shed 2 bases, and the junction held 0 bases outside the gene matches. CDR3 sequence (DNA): TGTGCCAGCAGACAGGGGGGCAATCAGCCCCAGCATTTT. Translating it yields CASRQGGNQPQHF.

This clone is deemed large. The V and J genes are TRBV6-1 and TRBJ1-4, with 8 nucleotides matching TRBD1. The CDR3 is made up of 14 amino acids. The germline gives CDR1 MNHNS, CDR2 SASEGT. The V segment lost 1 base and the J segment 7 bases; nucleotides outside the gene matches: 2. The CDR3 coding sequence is TGTGCCAGCAGTGAAGGACAGGGGTTTGAAAAACTGTTTTTT. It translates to CASSEGQGFEKLFF.

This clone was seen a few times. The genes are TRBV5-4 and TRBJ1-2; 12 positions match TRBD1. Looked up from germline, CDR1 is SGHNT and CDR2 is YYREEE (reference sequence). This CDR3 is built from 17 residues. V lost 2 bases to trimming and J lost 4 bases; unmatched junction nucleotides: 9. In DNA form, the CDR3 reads TGTGCCAGCAGCTTAAACCGGGACAGGGGGCTTGGCTATGGCTACACCTTC. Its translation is CASSLNRDRGLGYGYTF.

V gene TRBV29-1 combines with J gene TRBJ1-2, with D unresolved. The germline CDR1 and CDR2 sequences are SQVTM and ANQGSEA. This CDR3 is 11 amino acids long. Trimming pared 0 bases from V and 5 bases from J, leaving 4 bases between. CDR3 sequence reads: CSVEDLYGYTF. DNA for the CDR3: TGCAGCGTTGAAGACCTATATGGCTACACCTTC.

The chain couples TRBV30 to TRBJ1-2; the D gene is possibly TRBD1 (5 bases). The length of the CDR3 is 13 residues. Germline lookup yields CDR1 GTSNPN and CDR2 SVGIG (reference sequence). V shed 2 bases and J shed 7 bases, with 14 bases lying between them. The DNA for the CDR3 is TGTGCCTGGAGTCAGCAGGGATTCGGTGGCTACACCTTC. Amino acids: CAWSQQGFGGYTF. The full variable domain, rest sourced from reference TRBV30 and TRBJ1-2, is SQTIHQWPATLVQPVGSPLSLECTVEGTSNPNLYWYRQAAGRGLQLLFYSVGIGQISSEVPQNLSASRPQDRQFILSSKKLLLSDSGFYLCAWSQQGFGGYTFGSGTRLTVV.